This T cell receptor (beta chain) was found in a study of blood T cell repertoires in COVID-19. The CDR3 runs 15 residues. V was pared by 6 bases and J by 1 base, with 8 bases of the junction left unmatched. Germline lookup yields CDR1 GTSNPN and CDR2 SVGIG (reference sequence). TCRdb's table, derived via immunoSEQ multiplex PCR, lists solely in-frame clones and lacks some. The table has over 120,000 clones, around 73% seen once. This chain uses TRBV30 with TRBJ2-3, with 9 bases lining up with TRBD2. This TCR was sampled from a woman between 45 and 65 years old who had recovered from COVID-19. The sample comprised PBMCs or T cells enriched from blood (not recorded which). The CDR3 sequence is CACPLSGGGTDTQYF. CDR3 in DNA: TGTGCCTGCCCGCTTAGCGGGGGTGGCACAGATACGCAGTATTTT.